This T cell receptor beta chain emerged from a study of T-cell memory formation after mild COVID-19. V lost 4 bases and J lost 2; bases outside the gene matches: 16. Germline values: CDR1 MGHRA, CDR2 YSYEKL. The CDR3 runs to 20 residues. Via MiXCR, TCRdb re-called the 5' RACE reads, giving one row per CDR3 protein. The data show 450,000 to 650,000 distinct CDR3 sequences, about 20% seen once. The material sequenced was PBMCs or a T cell subset sorted from them (not recorded which). This chain connects TRBV4-1 to TRBJ2-3, with 12 bases aligning to TRBD2. The TCR sequence derives from an adult woman who had mild COVID-19 (a few samples of this study predate the infection). Cell type and time point are not known. The CDR3 reads CASSPSSMASGGALTDTQYF. Here the CDR3 DNA reads TGCGCCAGCAGCCCTTCAAGTATGGCTAGCGGGGGGGCCCTCACAGATACGCAGTATTTT.